These 18 T cell receptor beta chains were all obtained from the same sample, sequenced in a study of OX40 agonist ivuxolimab in advanced cancers. Assay used: immunoSEQ multiplex PCR; TCRdb lists only in-frame clones, some missing. This sample has about 40,000 clones, with around 84% found just once. The specimen was CD4+ or CD8+ T cells sorted from blood, collected in a trial of the OX40 agonist ivuxolimab. The receptors derive from an adult with an advanced solid tumor such as melanoma, head and neck, liver or kidney cancer.

V gene TRBV30 combines with J gene TRBJ2-3; tentatively, D is TRBD1 (6 bases). Trimming cost V 0 bases and J 0 bases, with 7 bases left between them. The CDR3 has 14 amino acids. CDR1 and CDR2 (germline): GTSNPN, SVGIG (reference sequence). The CDR3 is CAWSVGQSTDTQYF. The DNA of the CDR3 is TGTGCCTGGAGTGTTGGACAGAGCACAGATACGCAGTATTTT.

The chain recombines TRBV7-3 with TRBJ2-1; 13 positions agree with TRBD2. With 8 bases clipped from V and 5 bases from J, the junction kept 9 bases outside the gene matches. The CDR3 sequence is 16 residues long. Germline CDR1 is SGHTA and CDR2 is FQGTGA. The CDR3 spells CASQETSGGLNNEQFF. DNA of the CDR3: TGTGCCAGCCAGGAGACTAGCGGGGGGCTTAACAATGAGCAGTTCTTC.

This clone was observed once. This rearrangement joins TRBV6-5 to TRBJ2-7; D assignment may be TRBD1 or TRBD2 (5 bases each). The CDR3 has 11 amino acids. Germline V gene sequence: CDR1 MNHEY, CDR2 SVGAGI. V was trimmed by 5 bases and J by 4 bases, leaving 6 bases between them. The CDR3 DNA reads as TGTGCCAGCAGTGAGGGGTACGAGCAGTACTTC. Protein: CASSEGYEQYF.

The chain couples TRBV5-5 to TRBJ1-3, with D unresolved. V lost 1 base and J 3 bases, leaving 5 bases between the germline ends. The CDR3 consists of 13 residues. Germline CDR1 reads SGHKS; CDR2 reads YYEKEE (reference sequence). The CDR3 region has the DNA TGTGCCAGCAGCTTGAGCAGTGGAAACACCATATATTTT. It yields the protein CASSLSSGNTIYF.

The gene calls are TRBV27 and TRBJ2-1, with 8 bases matching TRBD2. The germline gives CDR1 MNHEY, CDR2 SMNVEV (reference sequence). The V gene end was trimmed by 4 bases and the J gene end by 6 bases; junction bases not matched to a gene: 14. CDR3 length equals 17 residues. The CDR3 here is CASSSEFWAGGTNEQFF. CDR3 DNA: TGTGCCAGCAGTTCCGAGTTCTGGGCGGGAGGAACCAATGAGCAGTTCTTC.

The chain combines TRBV10-3 with TRBJ2-1, with 9 bases fitting TRBD2. The CDR3 consists of 14 residues. V was pared by 6 bases and J by 4 bases, with 4 bases of the junction left unmatched. In germline, CDR1 is ENHRY, CDR2 SYGVKD. The CDR3 protein is CAIRGLAAYNEQFF. CDR3 nucleotides: TGTGCCATCAGGGGACTAGCTGCATACAATGAGCAGTTCTTC.

The rearrangement uses TRBV5-1 and TRBJ2-7, with TRBD1 matching over 8 bases. The CDR3 sequence is 17 residues long. With V trimmed by 4 bases and J by 5 bases, 17 bases remained unmatched. Germline V lookup: CDR1 SGHRS, CDR2 YFSETQ. This CDR3 reads CASSPGQGAMEGDEQYF. CDR3 bases: TGCGCCAGCAGCCCAGGACAGGGAGCAATGGAAGGGGACGAGCAGTACTTC.

The V call is TRBV9, the J call TRBJ2-2; 7 nucleotides line up with TRBD2. Germline lookup yields CDR1 SGDLS and CDR2 YYNGEE. The length of the CDR3 is 13 residues. V lost 5 bases, J lost 4 bases, and 2 bases stayed unmatched. This CDR3 reads CASRPGGTGELFF. Here the CDR3 DNA reads TGTGCCAGCAGACCGGGGGGCACCGGGGAGCTGTTTTTT.

The rearrangement links TRBV7-6 to TRBJ2-7; no definite D call. The CDR3 consists of 13 residues. Germline V lookup: CDR1 SGHVS, CDR2 FNYEAQ. The germline V and J ends were trimmed by 4 bases and 1 base, with 8 bases remaining between them. CDR3 sequence reads: CASSSDGSYEQYF. CDR3 nucleotides: TGTGCCAGCAGCTCCGACGGGTCCTACGAGCAGTACTTC.

This clone was counted at least ten times. CDR3 bases: TGTGCCAGTAGTTCTGACAGGGGGCGCCAGTATGGCTACACCTTC. Its protein product is CASSSDRGRQYGYTF. The chain couples TRBV19 to TRBJ1-2, with 10 bases lining up with TRBD1. Losses at the gene ends were 5 bases for V and 5 bases for J; bases not matched to a gene: 8. The CDR3 runs to 15 residues. Germline V lookup: CDR1 LNHDA, CDR2 SQIVND (reference sequence).

The chain links TRBV11-3 to TRBJ2-3, with D perhaps TRBD2 (6 bases). Germline CDR1 is SGHNT and CDR2 is YENEEA. V was shortened by 5 bases and J by 6 bases, with 18 bases between the two germline ends. The CDR3 is 15 amino acids. CDR3 nucleotide sequence: TGTGCCAGCAGCCTAGGAGGGGAATGGATGGATACGCAGTATTTT. This encodes CASSLGGEWMDTQYF.

The genes are TRBV7-9 and TRBJ1-1; TRBD1 is a possible D gene (6 bases). Trimming cost V 5 bases and J 6 bases, with 19 bases left between them. The CDR3 has 15 residues. CDR1 SEHNR and CDR2 FQNEAQ come from the germline V gene (reference sequence). CDR3: CASSPSPLRGAEAFF. In nucleotides, the CDR3 is TGTGCCAGCAGCCCCTCCCCGCTGAGGGGGGCTGAAGCTTTCTTT.

V and J are TRBV6-5 and TRBJ2-5; 8 bases map to TRBD1. The CDR3 has 14 residues. J was trimmed by 1 base and V by 5 bases; bases with no gene match: 3. Germline CDR1 MNHEY, CDR2 SVGAGI. In DNA, the CDR3 is TGTGCCAGCAGTACAGACAGGGGCCAAGAGACCCAGTACTTC. Translating gives CASSTDRGQETQYF.

The V and J genes are TRBV7-2 and TRBJ2-3, with D hard to call. CDR3 length: 15 amino acids. Trimming shortened V by 2 bases and J by 4 bases, and 13 bases separated the two germline ends. Per the germline V gene, CDR1 is SGHTA and CDR2 is FQGNSA. The CDR3 DNA reads as TGTGCCAGCAGCTTAATCGTTCGGACGGCAGATACGCAGTATTTT. It is translated as CASSLIVRTADTQYF.

The gene calls are TRBV9 and TRBJ1-5, with 11 bases identical to TRBD1. V shed 7 bases and J 4 bases; nucleotides not matched to a gene: 7. Germline V gene sequence: CDR1 SGDLS, CDR2 YYNGEE. The CDR3 contains 15 residues. The CDR3 DNA reads as TGTGCCAGCTCCTCCGGGGACAGGGGGAATCAGCCCCAGCATTTT. Translating gives CASSSGDRGNQPQHF.

The V and J genes are TRBV11-1 and TRBJ2-5, with D perhaps given as TRBD1 or TRBD2 (5 bases each). Trimming took off 3 bases at V and 5 bases at J, with 10 bases between the two ends. CDR1 is SGHAT, CDR2 FQDESV, per germline (reference sequence). The CDR3 has 13 amino acids. CDR3 loop: CASSFPGPETQYF. The CDR3 DNA is TGTGCCAGCAGCTTTCCGGGGCCGGAGACCCAGTACTTC.

The chain links TRBV5-1 to TRBJ1-1; possibly TRBD1 for D (6 bases). The CDR3 spans 14 residues. V was trimmed by 3 bases and J by 2 bases, leaving 11 bases between them. Germline CDR1 and CDR2: SGHRS and YFSETQ. The CDR3 protein is CASSYRGANTEAFF. In DNA, the CDR3 is TGCGCCAGCAGCTATCGGGGGGCCAACACTGAAGCTTTCTTT. The full variable domain, rest sourced from reference TRBV5-1 and TRBJ1-1, is KAGVTQTPRYLIKTRGQQVTLSCSPISGHRSVSWYQQTPGQGLQFLFEYFSETQRNKGNFPGRFSGRQFSNSRSEMNVSTLELGDSALYLCASSYRGANTEAFFGQGTRLTVV.

The chain recombines TRBV5-1 with TRBJ2-1; TRBD2 aligns across 13 bases. CDR3 size: 17 residues. V lost 5 bases to trimming and J lost 10 bases; unmatched junction nucleotides: 15. Germline V CDR1 and CDR2: SGHRS, YFSETQ. For the CDR3, the DNA is TGCGCCAGCAGTTACCCAACCGGGACTAGCGGGGTGTTGGAGCAGTTCTTC. Its translation is CASSYPTGTSGVLEQFF.